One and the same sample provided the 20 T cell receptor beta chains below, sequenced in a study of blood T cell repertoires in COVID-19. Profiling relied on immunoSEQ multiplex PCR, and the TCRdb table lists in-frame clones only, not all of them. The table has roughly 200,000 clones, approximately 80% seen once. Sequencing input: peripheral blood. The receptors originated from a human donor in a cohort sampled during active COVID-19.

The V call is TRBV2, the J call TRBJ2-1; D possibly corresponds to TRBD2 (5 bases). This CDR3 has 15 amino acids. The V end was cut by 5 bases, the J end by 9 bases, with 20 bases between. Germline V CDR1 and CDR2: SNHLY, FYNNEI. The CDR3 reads CASSLLAEATGEQFF. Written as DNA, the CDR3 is TGTGCCAGCAGTCTTCTAGCTGAGGCGACGGGTGAGCAGTTCTTC.

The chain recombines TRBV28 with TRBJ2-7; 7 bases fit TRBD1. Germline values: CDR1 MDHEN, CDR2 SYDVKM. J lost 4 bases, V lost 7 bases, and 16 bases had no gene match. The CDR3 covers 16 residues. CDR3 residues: CASIVGGAGGPYEQYF. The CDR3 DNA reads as TGTGCCAGCATCGTTGGGGGCGCAGGGGGACCGTACGAGCAGTACTTC. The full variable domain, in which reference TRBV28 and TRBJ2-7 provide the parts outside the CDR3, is DVKVTQSSRYLVKRTGEKVFLECVQDMDHENMFWYRQDPGLGLRLIYFSYDVKMKEKGDIPEGYSVSREKKERFSLILESASTNQTSMYLCASIVGGAGGPYEQYFGPGTRLTVT.

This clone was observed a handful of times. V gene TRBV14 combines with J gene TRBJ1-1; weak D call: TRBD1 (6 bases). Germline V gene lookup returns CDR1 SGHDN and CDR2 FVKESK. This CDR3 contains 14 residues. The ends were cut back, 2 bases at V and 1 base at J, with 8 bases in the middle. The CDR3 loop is CASSQQDRNTEAFF. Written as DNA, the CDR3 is TGTGCCAGCAGCCAACAGGACAGGAACACTGAAGCTTTCTTT.

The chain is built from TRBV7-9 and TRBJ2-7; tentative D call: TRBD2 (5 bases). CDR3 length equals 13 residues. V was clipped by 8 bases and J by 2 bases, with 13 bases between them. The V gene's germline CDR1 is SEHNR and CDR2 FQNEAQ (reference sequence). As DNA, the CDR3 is TGTGCCAGCGCTTGGGGAGATACCTACGAGCAGTACTTC. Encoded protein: CASAWGDTYEQYF.

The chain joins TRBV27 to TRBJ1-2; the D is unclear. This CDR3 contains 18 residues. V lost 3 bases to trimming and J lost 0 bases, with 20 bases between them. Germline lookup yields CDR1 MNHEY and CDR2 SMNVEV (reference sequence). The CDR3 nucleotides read TGTGCCAGCAGTTTTAGCGCGTATGGCCCCTCAGCTAACTATGGCTACACCTTC. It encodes CASSFSAYGPSANYGYTF.

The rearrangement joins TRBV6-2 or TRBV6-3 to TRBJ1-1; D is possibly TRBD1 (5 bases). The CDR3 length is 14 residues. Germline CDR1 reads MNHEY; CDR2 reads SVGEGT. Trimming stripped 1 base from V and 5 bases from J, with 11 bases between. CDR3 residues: CASSYFSGRTEAFF. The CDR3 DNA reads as TGTGCCAGCAGTTACTTTTCAGGGAGGACTGAAGCTTTCTTT.

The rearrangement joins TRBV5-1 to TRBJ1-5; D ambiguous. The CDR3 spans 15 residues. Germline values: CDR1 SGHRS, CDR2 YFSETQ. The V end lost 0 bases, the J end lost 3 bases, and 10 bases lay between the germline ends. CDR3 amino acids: CASSLGSGANQPQHF. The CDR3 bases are TGCGCCAGCAGCTTGGGGTCGGGTGCCAATCAGCCCCAGCATTTT. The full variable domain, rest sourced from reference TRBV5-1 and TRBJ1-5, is KAGVTQTPRYLIKTRGQQVTLSCSPISGHRSVSWYQQTPGQGLQFLFEYFSETQRNKGNFPGRFSGRQFSNSRSEMNVSTLELGDSALYLCASSLGSGANQPQHFGDGTRLSIL.

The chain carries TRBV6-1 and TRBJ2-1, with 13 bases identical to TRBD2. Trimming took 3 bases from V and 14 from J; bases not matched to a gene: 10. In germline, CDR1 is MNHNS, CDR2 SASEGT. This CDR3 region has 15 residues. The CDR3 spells CASSEGLAGLDREFF. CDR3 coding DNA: TGTGCCAGCAGTGAGGGACTAGCGGGACTGGACCGAGAGTTCTTC.

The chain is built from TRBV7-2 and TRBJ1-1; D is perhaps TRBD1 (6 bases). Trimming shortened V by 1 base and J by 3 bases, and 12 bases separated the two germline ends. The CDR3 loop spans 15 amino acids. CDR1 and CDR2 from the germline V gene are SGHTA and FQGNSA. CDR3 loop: CASSLGGGGDTEAFF. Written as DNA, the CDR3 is TGTGCCAGCAGCTTAGGAGGGGGTGGGGACACTGAAGCTTTCTTT.

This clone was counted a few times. The CDR3 sequence: CASRQQALGGYTF. The DNA for the CDR3 is TGTGCCAGCAGGCAACAGGCCCTTGGTGGCTACACCTTC. The chain joins TRBV2 to TRBJ1-2; TRBD1 is a possible D gene (5 bases). The CDR3 length is 13 residues. Per the germline V gene, CDR1 is SNHLY and CDR2 is FYNNEI. V was trimmed by 6 bases and J by 7 bases, leaving 15 bases between them.

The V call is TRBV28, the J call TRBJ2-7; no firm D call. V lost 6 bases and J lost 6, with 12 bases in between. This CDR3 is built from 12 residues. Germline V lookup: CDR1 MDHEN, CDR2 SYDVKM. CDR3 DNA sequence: TGTGCCAGCAGCCTGACAATTCTCGAGCAGTACTTC. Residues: CASSLTILEQYF.

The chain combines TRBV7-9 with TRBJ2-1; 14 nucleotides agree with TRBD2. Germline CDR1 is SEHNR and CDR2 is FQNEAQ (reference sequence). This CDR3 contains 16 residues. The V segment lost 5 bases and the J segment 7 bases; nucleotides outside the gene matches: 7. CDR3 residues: CASSTTSGRAWNEQFF. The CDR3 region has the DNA TGTGCCAGCAGCACGACTAGCGGGAGGGCCTGGAATGAGCAGTTCTTC.

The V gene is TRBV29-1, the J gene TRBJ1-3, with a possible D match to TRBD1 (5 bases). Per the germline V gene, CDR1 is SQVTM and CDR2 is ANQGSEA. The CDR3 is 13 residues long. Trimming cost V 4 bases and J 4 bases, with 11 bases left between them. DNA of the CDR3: TGCAGCGTTGGGGGCCCTTCAGGAAACACCATATATTTT. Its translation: CSVGGPSGNTIYF.

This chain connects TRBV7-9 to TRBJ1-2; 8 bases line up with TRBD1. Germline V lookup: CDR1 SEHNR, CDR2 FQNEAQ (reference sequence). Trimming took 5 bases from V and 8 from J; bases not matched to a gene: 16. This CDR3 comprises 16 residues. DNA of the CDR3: TGTGCCAGCAGCAAACAAGGACAGGGCGTCCCGAGAGGCTACACCTTC. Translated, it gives CASSKQGQGVPRGYTF. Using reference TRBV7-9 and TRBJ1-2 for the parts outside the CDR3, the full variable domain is DTGVSQNPRHKITKRGQNVTFRCDPISEHNRLYWYRQTLGQGPEFLTYFQNEAQLEKSRLLSDRFSAERPKGSFSTLEIQRTEQGDSAMYLCASSKQGQGVPRGYTFGSGTRLTVV.

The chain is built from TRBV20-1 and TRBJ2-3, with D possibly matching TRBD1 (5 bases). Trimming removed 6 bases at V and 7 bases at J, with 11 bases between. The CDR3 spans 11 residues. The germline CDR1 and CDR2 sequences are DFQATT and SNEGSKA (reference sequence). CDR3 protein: CSAVRAYTQYF. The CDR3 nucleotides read TGCAGTGCCGTCAGGGCATATACGCAGTATTTT.

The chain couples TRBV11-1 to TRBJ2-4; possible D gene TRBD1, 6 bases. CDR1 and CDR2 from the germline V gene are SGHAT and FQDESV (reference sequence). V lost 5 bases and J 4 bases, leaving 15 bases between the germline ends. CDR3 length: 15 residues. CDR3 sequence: CASSRNREGKNIQYF. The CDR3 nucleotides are TGTGCCAGCAGCCGAAACAGGGAAGGGAAAAACATTCAGTACTTC.

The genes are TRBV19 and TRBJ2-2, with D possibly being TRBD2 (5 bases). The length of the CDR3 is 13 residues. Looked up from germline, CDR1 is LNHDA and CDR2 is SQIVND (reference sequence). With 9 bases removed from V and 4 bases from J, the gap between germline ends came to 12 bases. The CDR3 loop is CASTNRGTGELFF. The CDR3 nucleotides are TGTGCCAGCACCAACCGGGGCACCGGGGAGCTGTTTTTT.

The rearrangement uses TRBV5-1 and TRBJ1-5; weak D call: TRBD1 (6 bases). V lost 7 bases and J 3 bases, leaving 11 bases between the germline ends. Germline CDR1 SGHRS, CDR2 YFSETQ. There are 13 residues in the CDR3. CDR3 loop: CASPGQTNQPQHF. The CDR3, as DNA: TGCGCCAGCCCCGGACAGACCAATCAGCCCCAGCATTTT.

CDR3 sequence reads: CASSMPGTLNTGELFF. The CDR3, as DNA: TGTGCCAGCAGCATGCCCGGGACACTGAACACCGGGGAGCTGTTTTTT. This chain links TRBV3-1 (or the pseudogene TRBV3-2) with TRBJ2-2; tentative D call: TRBD1 (6 bases). Trimming left V 5 bases short and J 1 base short, with 14 bases between. The CDR3 extends over 16 amino acids. CDR1 is LGHDT and CDR2 is YNNKEL in the germline V gene (reference sequence).

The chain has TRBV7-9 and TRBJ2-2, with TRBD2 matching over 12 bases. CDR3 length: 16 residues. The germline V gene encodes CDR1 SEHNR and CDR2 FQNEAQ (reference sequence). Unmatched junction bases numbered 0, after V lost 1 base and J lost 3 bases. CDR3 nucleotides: TGTGCCAGCAGCTTAGGACTAGCGGGAGACACCGGGGAGCTGTTTTTT. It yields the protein CASSLGLAGDTGELFF.